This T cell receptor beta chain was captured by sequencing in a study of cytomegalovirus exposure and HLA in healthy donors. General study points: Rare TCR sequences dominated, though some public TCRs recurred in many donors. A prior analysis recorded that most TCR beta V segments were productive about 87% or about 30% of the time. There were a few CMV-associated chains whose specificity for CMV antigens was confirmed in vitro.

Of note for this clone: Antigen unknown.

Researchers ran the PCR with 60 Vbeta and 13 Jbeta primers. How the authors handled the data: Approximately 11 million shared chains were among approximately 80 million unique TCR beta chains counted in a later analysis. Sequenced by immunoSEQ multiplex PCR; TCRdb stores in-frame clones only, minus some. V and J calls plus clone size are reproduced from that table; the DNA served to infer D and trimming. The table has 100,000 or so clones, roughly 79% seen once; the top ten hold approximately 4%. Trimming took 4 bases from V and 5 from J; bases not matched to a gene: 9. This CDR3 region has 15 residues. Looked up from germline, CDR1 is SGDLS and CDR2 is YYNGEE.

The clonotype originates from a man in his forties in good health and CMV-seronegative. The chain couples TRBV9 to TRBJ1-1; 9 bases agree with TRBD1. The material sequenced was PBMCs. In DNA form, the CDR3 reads TGTGCCAGCAGCCGGGCGGGACAGGGATCTACTGAAGCTTTCTTT. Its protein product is CASSRAGQGSTEAFF.